This T cell receptor beta chain came from a study of blood T cell repertoires in COVID-19 (dated by TCRdb to the early 2020s). Background for the entire study: Samples from collaborators originated in the United States, Italy and Spain and spanned both the acute and convalescent phases of COVID-19. The material from the prospective study consisted of cDNA or gDNA derived from T cells, B-cell-depleted T cells, or PBMCs. The dataset comprised deeply sampled blood TCRbeta repertoires from subjects exposed to, actively infected with, or recovered from COVID-19. Samples came from the ongoing ImmuneRACE study (first 160 participants) plus 1,254 subjects from 6 global collaborators. A freely available public database, intended as a resource for researchers studying the immune response to SARS-CoV-2, is where the repertoires were released. Where HLA class I and class II types were available, the types were taken from metadata supplied by the sample provider, not from assay-based typing. A de-identified subject ID, COVID-19 status, age in years and sex were almost always included in the sample metadata. Study-wide conclusions, independent of this receptor: The quantity of clinical and demographic metadata differed by source and by participant and was supplied without curation.

Reading the germline V gene gives CDR1 SGHAT and CDR2 FQNNGV. Counted from cysteine to phenylalanine, this CDR3 has 16 amino acids. The CDR3 DNA has 48 bases and is translated from base 1. Cut back by 1 base and 4 bases, the V and J ends lie 13 bases apart. As to this clone: The target of this receptor is not known. Base qualities are not provided; no much larger clone lies one nucleotide away.

The immunoSEQ Assay, a bias-controlled multiplex PCR, was used to amplify TCRbeta CDR3 regions from genomic DNA. The source study handled its data this way. Within the assay, amplification of reference gene primers was used to estimate how many nucleated cells each sample contained. To quantify the absolute abundance of each unique TCRbeta CDR3 rearrangement, sequence reads were collapsed and filtered. For each sample, productive Simpson clonality was calculated by taking the square root of Simpson's diversity index across productive rearrangements. The table was pulled from immuneACCESS by TCRdb, which kept in-frame rearrangements only. Such tables lose some clones; where checked, under half of the loss comes from unresolved V genes, and the rest has no known cause. D and trimming come from the DNA, and the V and J calls and clone size come from that table. The sample includes roughly 69,000 clones, with roughly 80% observed a single time. Approximately 14% of the sample rests with the top ten.

One collaborating source in Seattle enrolled patients during active infection and followed them longitudinally through the course of disease. Collaborating institutions collected whole blood in K2EDTA tubes following their own protocols. For TCRbeta analysis, collaborators shipped samples in one of three forms: frozen whole blood, isolated PBMCs, or DNA extracted from either of those sample types. The TCR comes from a man in his sixties with COVID-19, enrolled during active disease. The sample was peripheral blood. The chain couples TRBV11-2 to TRBJ2-2; the D region possibly corresponds to TRBD1 (6 bases align). The CDR3 region: CASSLAWDTLTGELFF. The sequence in DNA is TGTGCCAGCAGCTTAGCGTGGGACACCCTCACCGGGGAGCTGTTTTTT.